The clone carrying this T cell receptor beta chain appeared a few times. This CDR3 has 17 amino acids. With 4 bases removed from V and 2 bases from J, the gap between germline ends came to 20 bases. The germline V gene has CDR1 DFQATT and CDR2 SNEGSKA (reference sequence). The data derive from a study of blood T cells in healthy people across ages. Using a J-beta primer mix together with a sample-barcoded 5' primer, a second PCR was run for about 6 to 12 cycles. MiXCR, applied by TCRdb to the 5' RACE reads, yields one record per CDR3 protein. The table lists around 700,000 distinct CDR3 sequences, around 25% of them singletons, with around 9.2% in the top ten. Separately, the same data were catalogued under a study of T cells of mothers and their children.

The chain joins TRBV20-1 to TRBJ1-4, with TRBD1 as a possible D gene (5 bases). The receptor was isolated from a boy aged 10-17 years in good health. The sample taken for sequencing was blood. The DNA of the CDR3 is TGCAGTGCTAAAGACCGGGGCCTTTTCGCCACTAATGAAAAACTGTTTTTT. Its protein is CSAKDRGLFATNEKLFF.